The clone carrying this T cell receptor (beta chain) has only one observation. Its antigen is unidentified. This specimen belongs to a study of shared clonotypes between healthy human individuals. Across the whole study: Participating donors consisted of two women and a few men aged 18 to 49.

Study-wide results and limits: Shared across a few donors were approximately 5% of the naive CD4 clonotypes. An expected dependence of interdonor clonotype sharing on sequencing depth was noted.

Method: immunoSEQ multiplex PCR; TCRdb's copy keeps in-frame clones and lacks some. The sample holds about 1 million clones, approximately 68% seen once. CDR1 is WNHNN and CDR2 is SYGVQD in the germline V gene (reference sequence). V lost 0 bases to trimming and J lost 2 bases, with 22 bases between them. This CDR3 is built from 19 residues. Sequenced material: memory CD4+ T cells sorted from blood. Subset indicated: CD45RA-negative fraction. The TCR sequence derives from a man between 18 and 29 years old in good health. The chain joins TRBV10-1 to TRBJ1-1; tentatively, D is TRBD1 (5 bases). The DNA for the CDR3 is TGCGCCAGCAGTGAGTCGGGCAGGTTTGACAGACAAAGAAACACTGAAGCTTTCTTT. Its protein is CASSESGRFDRQRNTEAFF.